This TCR beta chain was recovered during a study of shared clonotypes between healthy human individuals. Study summary: Donors consisted of a couple of women and three men between 18 and 49.

The CDR3 spans 14 residues. The V end lost 4 bases, the J end lost 2 bases, and 12 bases lay between the germline ends. Germline assignment: CDR1 SGDLS and CDR2 YYNGEE. This clone was picked up one time. There were no recent acute infections or vaccinations among the donors, who were healthy HIV-negative adults. Genomic DNA of each subset was evenly split across several immunoSEQ plates. DNA input for the unsorted PBMC replicate PCRs was 300 ng, some 29,000 T cell genomes. Method: immunoSEQ multiplex PCR; TCRdb's copy keeps in-frame clones and lacks some. The sample carries some 510,000 clones, 79% recorded once.

The rearrangement links TRBV9 to TRBJ1-2; a weak D match, TRBD1 (6 bases). The clonotype comes from a woman between 40 and 55 years old in good health. Some clones in this sample may be carry-over from other donors' samples. The specimen sequenced was PBMCs. This chain's CDR3 is CASSPAGQNYGYTF. CDR3 coding DNA: TGTGCCAGCAGCCCCGCAGGACAGAACTATGGCTACACCTTC.